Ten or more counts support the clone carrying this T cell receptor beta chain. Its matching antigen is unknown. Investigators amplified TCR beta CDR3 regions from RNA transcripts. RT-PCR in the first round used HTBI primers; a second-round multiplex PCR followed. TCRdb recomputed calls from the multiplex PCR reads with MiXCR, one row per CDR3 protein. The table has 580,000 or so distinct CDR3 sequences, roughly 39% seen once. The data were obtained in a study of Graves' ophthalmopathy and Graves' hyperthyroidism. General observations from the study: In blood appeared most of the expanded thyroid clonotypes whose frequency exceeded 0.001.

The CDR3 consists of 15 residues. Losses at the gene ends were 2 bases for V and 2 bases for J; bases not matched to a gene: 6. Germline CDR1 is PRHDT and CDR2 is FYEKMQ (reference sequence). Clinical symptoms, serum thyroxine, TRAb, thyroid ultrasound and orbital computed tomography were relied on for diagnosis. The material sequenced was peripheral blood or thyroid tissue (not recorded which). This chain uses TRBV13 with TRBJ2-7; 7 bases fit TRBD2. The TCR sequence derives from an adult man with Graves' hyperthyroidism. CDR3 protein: CASSLSSGYAYEQYF. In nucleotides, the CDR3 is TGTGCCAGCAGCTTATCTAGCGGCTACGCCTACGAGCAGTACTTC.